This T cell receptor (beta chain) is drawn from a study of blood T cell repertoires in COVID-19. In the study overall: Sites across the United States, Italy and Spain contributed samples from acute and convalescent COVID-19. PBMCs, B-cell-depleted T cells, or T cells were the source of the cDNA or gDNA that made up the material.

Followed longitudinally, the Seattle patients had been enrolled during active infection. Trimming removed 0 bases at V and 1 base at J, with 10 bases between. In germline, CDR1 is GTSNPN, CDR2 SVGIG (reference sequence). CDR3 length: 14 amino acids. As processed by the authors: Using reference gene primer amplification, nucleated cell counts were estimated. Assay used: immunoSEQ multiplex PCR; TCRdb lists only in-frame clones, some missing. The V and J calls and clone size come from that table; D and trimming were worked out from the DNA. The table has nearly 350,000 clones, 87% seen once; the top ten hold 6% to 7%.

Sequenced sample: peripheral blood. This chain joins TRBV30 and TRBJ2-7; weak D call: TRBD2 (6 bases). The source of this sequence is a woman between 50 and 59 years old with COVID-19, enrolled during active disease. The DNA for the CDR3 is TGTGCCTGGAGTGTAGCTAGCGCATCCTACGAGCAGTACTTC. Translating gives CAWSVASASYEQYF.